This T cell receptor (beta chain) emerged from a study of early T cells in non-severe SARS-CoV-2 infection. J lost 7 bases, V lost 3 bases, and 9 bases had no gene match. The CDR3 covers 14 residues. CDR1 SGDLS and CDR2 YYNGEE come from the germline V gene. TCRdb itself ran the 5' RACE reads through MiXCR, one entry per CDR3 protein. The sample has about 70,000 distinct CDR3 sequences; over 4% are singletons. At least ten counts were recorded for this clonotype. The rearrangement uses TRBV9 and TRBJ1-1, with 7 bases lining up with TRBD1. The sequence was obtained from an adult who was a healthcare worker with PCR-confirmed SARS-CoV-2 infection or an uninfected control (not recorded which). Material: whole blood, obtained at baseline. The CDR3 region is CASSGQGGEGEAFF. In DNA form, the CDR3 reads TGTGCCAGCAGCGGACAGGGTGGTGAGGGTGAAGCTTTCTTT.